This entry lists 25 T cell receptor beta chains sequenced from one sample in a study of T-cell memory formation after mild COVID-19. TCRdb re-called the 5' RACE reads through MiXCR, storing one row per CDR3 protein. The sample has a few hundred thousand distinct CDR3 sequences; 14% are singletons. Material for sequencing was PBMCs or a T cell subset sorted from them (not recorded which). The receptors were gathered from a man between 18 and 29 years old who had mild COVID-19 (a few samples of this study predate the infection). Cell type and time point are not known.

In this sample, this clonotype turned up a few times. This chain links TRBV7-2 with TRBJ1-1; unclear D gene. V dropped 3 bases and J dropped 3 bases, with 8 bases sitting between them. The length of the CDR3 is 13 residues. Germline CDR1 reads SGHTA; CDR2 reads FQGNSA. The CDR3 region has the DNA TGTGCCAGCAGCTTCCGTGAGTACACTGAAGCTTTCTTT. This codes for CASSFREYTEAFF.

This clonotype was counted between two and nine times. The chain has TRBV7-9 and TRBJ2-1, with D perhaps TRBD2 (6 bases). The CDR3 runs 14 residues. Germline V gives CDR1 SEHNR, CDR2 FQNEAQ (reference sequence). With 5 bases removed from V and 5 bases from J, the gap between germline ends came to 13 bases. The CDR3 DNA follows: TGTGCCAGCAGCCGTGGGGACTCGGACAATGAGCAGTTCTTC. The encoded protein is CASSRGDSDNEQFF.

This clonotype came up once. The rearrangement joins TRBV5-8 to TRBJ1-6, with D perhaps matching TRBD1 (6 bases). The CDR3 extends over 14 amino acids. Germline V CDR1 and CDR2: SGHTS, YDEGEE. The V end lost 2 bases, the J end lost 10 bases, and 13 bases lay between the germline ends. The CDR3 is CASSFGQGISPLHF. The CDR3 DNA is TGTGCCAGCAGCTTTGGGCAGGGGATCTCACCCCTCCACTTT. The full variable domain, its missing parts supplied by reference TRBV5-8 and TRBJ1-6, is EAGVTQSPTHLIKTRGQQATLRCSPISGHTSVYWYQQALGLGLQFLLWYDEGEERNRGNFPPRFSGRQFPNYSSELNVNALELEDSALYLCASSFGQGISPLHFGNGTRLTVT.

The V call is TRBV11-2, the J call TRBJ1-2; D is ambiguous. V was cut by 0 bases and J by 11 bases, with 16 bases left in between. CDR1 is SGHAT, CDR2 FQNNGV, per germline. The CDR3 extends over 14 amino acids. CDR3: CASSLEHRGGPYTF. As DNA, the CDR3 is TGTGCCAGCAGCTTAGAGCATCGGGGAGGACCTTACACCTTC.

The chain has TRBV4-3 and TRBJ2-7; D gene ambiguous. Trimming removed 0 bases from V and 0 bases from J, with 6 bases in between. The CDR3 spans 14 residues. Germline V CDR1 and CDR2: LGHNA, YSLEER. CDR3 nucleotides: TGCGCCAGCAGCCAAGATCTAAACTCCTACGAGCAGTACTTC. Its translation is CASSQDLNSYEQYF.

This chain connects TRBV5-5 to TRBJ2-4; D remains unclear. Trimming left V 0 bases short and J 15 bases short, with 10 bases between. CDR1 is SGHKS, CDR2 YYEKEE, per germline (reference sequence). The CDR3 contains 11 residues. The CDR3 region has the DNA TGTGCCAGCAGCTTGGAGGCAGGATGGTACTTC. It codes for CASSLEAGWYF.

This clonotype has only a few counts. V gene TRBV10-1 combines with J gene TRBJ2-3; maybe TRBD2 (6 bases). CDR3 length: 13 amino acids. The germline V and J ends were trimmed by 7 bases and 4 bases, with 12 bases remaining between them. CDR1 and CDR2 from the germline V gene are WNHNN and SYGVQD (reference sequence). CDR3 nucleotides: TGCGCCAGCAATTCGGGGGTGGCAGATACGCAGTATTTT. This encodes CASNSGVADTQYF.

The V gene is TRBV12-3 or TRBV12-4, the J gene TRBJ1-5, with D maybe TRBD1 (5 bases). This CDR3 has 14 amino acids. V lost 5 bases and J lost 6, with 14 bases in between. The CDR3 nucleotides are TGTGCCAGCAGTCCCTCGGGGGGGGTTCAGCCCCAGCATTTT. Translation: CASSPSGGVQPQHF.

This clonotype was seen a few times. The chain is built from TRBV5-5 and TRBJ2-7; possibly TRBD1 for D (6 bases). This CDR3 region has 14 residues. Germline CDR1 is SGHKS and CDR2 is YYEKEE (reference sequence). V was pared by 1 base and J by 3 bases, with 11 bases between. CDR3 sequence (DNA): TGTGCCAGCAGCTTGTCGCCAGGGGTCTACGAGCAGTACTTC. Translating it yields CASSLSPGVYEQYF.

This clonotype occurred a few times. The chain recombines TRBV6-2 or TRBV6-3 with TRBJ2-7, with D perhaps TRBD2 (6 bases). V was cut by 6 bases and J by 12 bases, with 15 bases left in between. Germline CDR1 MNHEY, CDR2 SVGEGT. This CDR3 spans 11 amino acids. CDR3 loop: CASSTRDLRYF. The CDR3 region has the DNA TGTGCCAGCAGCACCCGGGACTTGCGGTACTTC.

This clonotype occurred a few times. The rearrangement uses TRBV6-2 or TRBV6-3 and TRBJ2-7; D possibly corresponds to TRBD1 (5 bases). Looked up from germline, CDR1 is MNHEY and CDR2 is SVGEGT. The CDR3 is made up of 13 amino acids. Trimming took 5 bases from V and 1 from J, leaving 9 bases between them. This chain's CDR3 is CASSDQGSYEQYV. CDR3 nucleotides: TGTGCCAGCAGTGATCAGGGTTCCTACGAGCAGTACGTC.

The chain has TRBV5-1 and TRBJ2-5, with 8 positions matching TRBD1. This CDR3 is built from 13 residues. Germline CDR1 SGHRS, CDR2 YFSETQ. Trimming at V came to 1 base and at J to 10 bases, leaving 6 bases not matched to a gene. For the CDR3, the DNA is TGCGCCAGCAGCTTGACCCCAGGGGGCAACCAGTACTTC. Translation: CASSLTPGGNQYF.

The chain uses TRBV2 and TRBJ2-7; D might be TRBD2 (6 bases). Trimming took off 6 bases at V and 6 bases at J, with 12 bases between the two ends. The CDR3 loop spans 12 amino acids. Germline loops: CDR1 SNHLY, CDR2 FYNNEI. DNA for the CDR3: TGTGCCAGCAGGGTGGGGGGAGGCGAGCAGTACTTC. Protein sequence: CASRVGGGEQYF.

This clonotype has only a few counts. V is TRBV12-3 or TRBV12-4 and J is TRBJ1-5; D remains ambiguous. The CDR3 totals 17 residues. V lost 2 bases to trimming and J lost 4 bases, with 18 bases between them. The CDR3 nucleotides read TGTGCCAGCAGTTTATCAGGCAACCCTTTCGGAAATCAGCCCCAGCATTTT. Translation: CASSLSGNPFGNQPQHF.

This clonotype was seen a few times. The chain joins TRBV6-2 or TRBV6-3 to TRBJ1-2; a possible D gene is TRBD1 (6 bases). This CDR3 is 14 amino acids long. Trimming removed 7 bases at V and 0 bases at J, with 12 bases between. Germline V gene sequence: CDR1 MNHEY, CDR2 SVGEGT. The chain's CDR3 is CASTDRIANYGYTF. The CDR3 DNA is TGTGCCAGCACCGACAGGATAGCTAACTATGGCTACACCTTC.

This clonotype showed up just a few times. As DNA, the CDR3 is TGCGCCAGTACAGGGGATGGGGACAGACAACATAAAGCTTTCTTT. It encodes CASTGDGDRQHKAFF. The chain has TRBV5-1 and TRBJ1-1; 7 positions match TRBD1. The CDR3 spans 15 residues. Unmatched junction bases numbered 19, after V lost 8 bases and J lost 9 bases. Germline V gene sequence: CDR1 SGHRS, CDR2 YFSETQ. The complete variable domain, with remaining parts taken from reference TRBV5-1 and TRBJ1-1, reads KAGVTQTPRYLIKTRGQQVTLSCSPISGHRSVSWYQQTPGQGLQFLFEYFSETQRNKGNFPGRFSGRQFSNSRSEMNVSTLELGDSALYLCASTGDGDRQHKAFFGQGTRLTVV.

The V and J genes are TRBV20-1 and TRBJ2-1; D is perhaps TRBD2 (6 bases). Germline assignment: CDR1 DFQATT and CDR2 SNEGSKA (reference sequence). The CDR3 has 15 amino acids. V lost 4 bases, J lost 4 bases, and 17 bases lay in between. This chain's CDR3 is CSAISGAPLYNEQFF. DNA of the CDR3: TGCAGTGCTATTTCGGGAGCCCCACTGTACAATGAGCAGTTCTTC.

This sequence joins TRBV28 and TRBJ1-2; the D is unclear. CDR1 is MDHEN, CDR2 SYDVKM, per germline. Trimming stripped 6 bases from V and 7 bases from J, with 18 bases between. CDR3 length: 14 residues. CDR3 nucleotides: TGTGCCAGCAGCACCTATGGAGGTGCGGCTGGCTACACCTTC. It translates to CASSTYGGAAGYTF.

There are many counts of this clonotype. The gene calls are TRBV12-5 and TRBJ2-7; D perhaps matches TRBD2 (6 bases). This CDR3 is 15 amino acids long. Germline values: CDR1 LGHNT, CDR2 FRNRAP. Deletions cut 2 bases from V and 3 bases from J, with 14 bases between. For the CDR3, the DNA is TGTGCTAGTGGTTTGTCCCAGTGGGACTTCTACGAGCAGTACTTC. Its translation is CASGLSQWDFYEQYF.

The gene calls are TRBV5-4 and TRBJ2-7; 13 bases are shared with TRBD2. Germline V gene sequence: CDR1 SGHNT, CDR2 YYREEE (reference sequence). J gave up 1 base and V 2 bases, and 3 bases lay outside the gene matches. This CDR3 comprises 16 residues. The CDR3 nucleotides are TGTGCCAGCAGCTTCGGACTAGCGGGGGCTTCCTACGAGCAGTACTTC. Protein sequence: CASSFGLAGASYEQYF.

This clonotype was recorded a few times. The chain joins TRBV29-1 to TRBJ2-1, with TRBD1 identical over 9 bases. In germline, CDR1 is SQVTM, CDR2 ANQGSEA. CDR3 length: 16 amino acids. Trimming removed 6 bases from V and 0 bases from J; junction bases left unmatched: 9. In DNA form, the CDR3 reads TGCAGCGTCACAGGGGGCTGGGGGAGCTCCTACAATGAGCAGTTCTTC. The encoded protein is CSVTGGWGSSYNEQFF.

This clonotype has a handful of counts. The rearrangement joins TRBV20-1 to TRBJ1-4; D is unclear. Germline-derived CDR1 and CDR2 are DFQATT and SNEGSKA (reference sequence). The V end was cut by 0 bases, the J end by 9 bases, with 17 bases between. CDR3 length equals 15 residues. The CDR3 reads CSARDLRGAGKKLFF. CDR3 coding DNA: TGCAGTGCTAGAGATTTAAGAGGTGCGGGGAAAAAACTGTTTTTT.

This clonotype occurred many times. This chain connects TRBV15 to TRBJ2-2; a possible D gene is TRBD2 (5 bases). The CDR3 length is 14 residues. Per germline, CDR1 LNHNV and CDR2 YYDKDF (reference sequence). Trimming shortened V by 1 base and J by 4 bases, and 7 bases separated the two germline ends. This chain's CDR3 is CATSRGRGTGELFF. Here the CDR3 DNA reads TGTGCCACCAGCAGAGGTCGGGGCACCGGGGAGCTGTTTTTT.

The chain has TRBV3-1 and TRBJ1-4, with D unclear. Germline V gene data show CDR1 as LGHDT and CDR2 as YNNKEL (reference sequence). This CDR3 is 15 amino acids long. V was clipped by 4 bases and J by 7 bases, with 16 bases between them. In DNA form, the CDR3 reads TGTGCCAGCAGCCCCTTTGTGAGGGCCGGTGAAAAACTGTTTTTT. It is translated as CASSPFVRAGEKLFF.

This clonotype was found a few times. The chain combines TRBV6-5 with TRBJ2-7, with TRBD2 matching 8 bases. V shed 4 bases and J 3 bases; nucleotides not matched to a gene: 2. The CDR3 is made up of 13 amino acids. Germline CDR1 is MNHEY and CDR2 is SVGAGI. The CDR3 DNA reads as TGTGCCAGCAGTTCCGGGACTAGCTACGAGCAGTACTTC. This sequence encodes CASSSGTSYEQYF.